This record covers a single T cell receptor beta chain. This clone was seen a single time. The antigen this receptor binds is unknown. The input lacks base qualities; no much larger clone sits a single base away. The data originate from a study of blood T cell repertoires in COVID-19 (dated by TCRdb to 2018 to 2020). About the investigation overall: The collaborator samples originated in the United States, Italy and Spain and spanned the acute and convalescent phases of COVID-19. The material from the prospective study consisted of cDNA or gDNA derived from T cells, B-cell-depleted T cells, or PBMCs. The dataset comprised deeply sampled blood TCRbeta repertoires from subjects exposed to, actively infected with, or recovered from COVID-19. A freely available public database, intended as a resource for researchers studying the immune response to SARS-CoV-2, is where the repertoires were released. The samples were drawn from two sources: the first 160 participants of the ongoing ImmuneRACE study, and 1,200 or so subjects contributed by 6 global collaborators. Nearly every sample came with metadata listing a de-identified subject ID, COVID-19 status, age in years and sex. HLA class I and class II types, where available, came from metadata supplied by the sample provider rather than from assay-based typing.

Whole blood was collected in K2EDTA tubes by collaborating institutions according to the institutions' own protocols. For TCRbeta analysis, collaborators shipped samples as frozen whole blood, isolated PBMCs, or DNA extracted from either of those sample types. Results the study describes overall, beyond this receptor: How much clinical and demographic metadata was included differed by source and by participant, and the metadata was provided uncurated.

The immunoSEQ Assay, a bias-controlled multiplex PCR, was used to amplify TCRbeta CDR3 regions from genomic DNA. Under the source paper's analysis protocol: The number of nucleated cells in each sample was estimated by amplification of reference gene primers within the assay. To quantify the absolute abundance of each unique TCRbeta CDR3 rearrangement, sequence reads were collapsed and filtered. Productive Simpson clonality was computed per sample as the square root of Simpson's diversity index over productive rearrangements. This is the immuneACCESS table as TCRdb keeps it, with only in-frame sequences that have V and J called. A part of the clones is gone; compared with another copy, unresolved V genes explain less than half, and the rest is unexplained. V and J calls and clone size come straight from that table; D and trimming were deduced from the DNA. The sample profile shows around 210,000 clones; about 86% of them were found once. Together, the top ten hold 1.4% to 1.5% of the sample.

V loses 4 bases of germline sequence and J loses 2 bases, and the interval between the two ends is 12 bases. The germline V gene specifies SNHLY as CDR1 and FYNNEI as CDR2. The CDR3 numbers 14 residues from cysteine through phenylalanine. Solely the CDR3 DNA is kept, with 42 bases framed from the first base. The origin of this receptor is a man aged 18 to 29 with active or convalescent COVID-19. The sequencing input was peripheral blood. The chain links TRBV2 with TRBJ2-7; TRBD2 might be the D gene, on 6 matching bases. The sequence in DNA is TGTGCCAGCAGTGCATTCGGGAGCCCCTACGAGCAGTACTTC. This is translated as CASSAFGSPYEQYF.